This T cell receptor beta chain stems from a study of blood T cells in healthy people across ages (dated by TCRdb to between 2015 and 2016). Broadly, across the study: In model experiments, template switching captured about one uniquely barcoded TCR beta cDNA molecule for every two T cells. Age-related changes in TCR beta repertoire diversity were measured in the study by deep sequencing normalized with unique cDNA molecular identifiers. For two donors (one aged 18 to 30 and one aged 80 or older), the study analyzed two additional independent replicas of 1 million unique cDNA reads from the same blood draw. To avoid experimental bias, donors of different ages were randomly spread across the sequencing lanes. Four age groups were formed from the donors: young (average approximately 15 years), middle-aged (approximately 41), aged (about 62) and long-lived (around 80). On the study overall, not on this receptor specifically: There was a strong correlation between observed TCR beta diversity and the percentage of naive T cells measured by flow cytometry. Compared with the aged group, the long-lived group had more naive CD4+ T cells, fewer expanded clones and increased TCR diversity, a pattern suggesting age selection. Conclusive comparison of naive and antigen-experienced compartments was prevented by the profiling of bulk unsorted PBMCs. Donor CMV infection status was unknown, potentially confounding age-related changes in expanded clonotypes. Estimates of total diversity based on one million sequenced T cells were considered lower bounds and underestimates. As age increased, observed TCR beta diversity per million T cells dropped in a roughly linear way, and a significant reduction was already evident by age around 41.

Only one count was recorded for this clonotype. Its target antigen remains unknown. No base-level quality is on record; no much larger clone is a single base apart. For CDR1 and CDR2, the germline V gene (reference sequence) lists SEHNR and FQNEAQ. V is pruned by 5 bases and J by 5 bases, leaving 10 bases of the junction without a gene match. The CDR3, from cysteine to phenylalanine, totals 18 residues. The kept DNA is CDR3 alone, 54 bases in frame from the first base. Library generation was performed with 5' RACE. Sequencing used an Illumina HiSeq 2500. A second PCR of roughly 7 to 12 cycles was run with a J-beta primer mix and a sample-barcoded 5' primer. Each TCR beta cDNA molecule received a unique molecular identifier from a template-switch 5' adaptor carrying 12 random nucleotides. Each sample yielded at least 2.5 million CDR3-containing paired-end reads. First-strand cDNA was synthesized from all RNA with the Mint cDNA synthesis kit, primed by a TRBC-specific oligonucleotide. All cDNA was treated with uracil-DNA glycosylase and then went through a first 18-cycle PCR with the universal primers M1SS and BC2_uni_R. Concerning the study's data processing: For normalization, 1 million high-quality reads were randomly selected from each sample, with every read carrying a distinct molecular identifier. Instead of being binned into consensus sequences, reads that shared molecular identifiers were thrown out. CDR3 identification, clonotype clustering and error correction used MiTCR with a Q25 quality threshold and the strictest error-elimination algorithm. A nonparametric unseen species model with Euler transformation was used to estimate a lower bound on total TCR beta diversity. The public sequencing data were trimmed at Q25 with fastp and processed into clonotypes with MiXCR by TCRdb, which kept only in-frame beta chains. Identical CDR3 proteins give one entry, which carries the most common genes and DNA. TCRdb, rather than the study authors, made the V and J calls. The sample contains almost 1 million distinct CDR3 sequences, just over 50% of them found a single time. Together, the top ten hold over 20% of the sample.

Systemically healthy Caucasian individuals from Russia, 35 to 40 in total and aged about 6 to 95 years, were included as donors. Each donor gave roughly 9 milliliters of peripheral blood, drawn into EDTA-treated Vacutainer tubes. Ficoll-Paque density-gradient centrifugation was used to isolate PBMCs, with at least 6.5 million per sample. Trizol reagent was used to extract total RNA from PBMCs, with at least 6 micrograms per sample. For every donor, flow cytometry on a PBMC aliquot measured the percentage of naive CD45RAhigh/CD27high T cells. This clonotype was obtained from a woman aged 60-70 years in good health. This chain joins TRBV7-9 to TRBJ2-1; a stretch of 15 junction bases matches TRBD2. The material sequenced was blood. The DNA sequence is TGTGCCAGCAGCCTCGGACTAGCGGGAGGGCCTAGGGACAATGAGCAGTTCTTC. It encodes CASSLGLAGGPRDNEQFF. With the portions outside the CDR3 filled from the reference TRBV7-9 and TRBJ2-1 genes, the complete variable region becomes DTGVSQNPRHKITKRGQNVTFRCDPISEHNRLYWYRQTLGQGPEFLTYFQNEAQLEKSRLLSDRFSAERPKGSFSTLEIQRTEQGDSAMYLCASSLGLAGGPRDNEQFFGPGTRLTVL.